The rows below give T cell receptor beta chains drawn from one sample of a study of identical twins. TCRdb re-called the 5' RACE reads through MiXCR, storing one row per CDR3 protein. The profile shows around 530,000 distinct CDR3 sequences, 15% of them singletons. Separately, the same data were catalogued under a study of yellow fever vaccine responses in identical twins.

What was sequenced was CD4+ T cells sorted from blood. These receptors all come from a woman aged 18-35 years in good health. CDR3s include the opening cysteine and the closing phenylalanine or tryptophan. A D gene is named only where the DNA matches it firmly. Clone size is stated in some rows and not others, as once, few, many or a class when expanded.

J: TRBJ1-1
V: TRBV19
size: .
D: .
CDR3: CASTKGPGNTEAFF
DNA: TGTGCCAGTACCAAAGGTCCGGGAAACACTGAAGCTTTCTTT

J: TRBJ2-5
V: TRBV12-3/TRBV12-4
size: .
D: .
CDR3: CASGLGGVWETQYF
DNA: TGTGCCAGCGGTCTAGGGGGGGTTTGGGAGACCCAGTACTTC

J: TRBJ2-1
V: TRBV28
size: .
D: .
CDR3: CASSQLYSGDNEQFF
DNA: TGTGCCAGCAGCCAACTATATAGCGGAGACAATGAGCAGTTCTTC

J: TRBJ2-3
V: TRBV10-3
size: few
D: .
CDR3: CAISERGGGVDTQYF
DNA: TGTGCCATCAGTGAGAGGGGGGGGGGCGTAGATACGCAGTATTTT

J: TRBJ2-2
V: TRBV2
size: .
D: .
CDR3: CASRQDTGELFF
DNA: TGTGCCAGCAGGCAGGACACCGGGGAGCTGTTTTTT

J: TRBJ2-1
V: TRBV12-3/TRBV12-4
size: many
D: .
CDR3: CASREGPFGPYNEQFF
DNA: TGTGCCAGCAGGGAGGGCCCCTTTGGCCCCTACAATGAGCAGTTCTTC

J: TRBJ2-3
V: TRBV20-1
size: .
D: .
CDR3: CSAPGLSSTDTQYF
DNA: TGCAGTGCCCCCGGACTGAGTAGCACAGATACGCAGTATTTT

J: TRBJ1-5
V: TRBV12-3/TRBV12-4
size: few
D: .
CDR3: CASVLGGNQPQHF
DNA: TGTGCCAGCGTACTCGGCGGCAATCAGCCCCAGCATTTT

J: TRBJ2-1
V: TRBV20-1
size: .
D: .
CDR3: CSARSPAPGSYNEQFF
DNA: TGCAGTGCTAGATCCCCGGCGCCGGGCTCCTACAATGAGCAGTTCTTC

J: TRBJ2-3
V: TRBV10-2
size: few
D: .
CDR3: CASSEVGRSTDTQYF
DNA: TGCGCCAGCAGTGAAGTTGGACGAAGCACAGATACGCAGTATTTT

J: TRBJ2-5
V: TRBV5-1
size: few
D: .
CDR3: CASSPTGTQETQYF
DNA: TGCGCCAGCAGCCCGACAGGAACCCAAGAGACCCAGTACTTC

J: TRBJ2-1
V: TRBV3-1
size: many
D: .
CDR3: CASSSVREQFF
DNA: TGTGCCAGCAGCTCAGTTCGGGAGCAGTTCTTC

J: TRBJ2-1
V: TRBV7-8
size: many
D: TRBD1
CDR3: CASSSIGLGARDRDYNEQFF
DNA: TGTGCCAGCAGCTCAATCGGTTTGGGGGCTCGGGACAGGGACTATAATGAGCAGTTCTTC

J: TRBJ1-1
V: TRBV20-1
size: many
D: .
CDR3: CSARGPGGNTEAFF
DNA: TGCAGTGCTAGAGGTCCCGGCGGGAACACTGAAGCTTTCTTT

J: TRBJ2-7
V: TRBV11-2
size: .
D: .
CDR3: CASSSRGPAGEQYF
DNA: TGTGCCAGCAGCTCCCGAGGGCCGGCGGGAGAGCAGTACTTC

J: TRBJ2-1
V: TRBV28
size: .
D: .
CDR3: CASSSTIGAYNEQFF
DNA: TGTGCCAGCAGTTCCACTATCGGCGCTTACAATGAGCAGTTCTTC

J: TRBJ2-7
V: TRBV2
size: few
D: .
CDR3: CASSPWDATYEQYF
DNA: TGTGCCAGCAGTCCGTGGGACGCTACCTACGAGCAGTACTTC